The clone carrying this TCR beta chain qualifies as medium-sized. This entry belongs to a study of spatial heterogeneity in lung cancer. Across the whole study: An average of more than ten raw reads was observed per unique TCR and UMI combination.

Described time point: sample taken at primary tumor resection. The sequenced material consisted of unsorted whole RNA from tumor, nontumor lung or frozen PBMC. The donor group consisted of some 70 patients who had untreated, early-stage non-small cell lung cancer. The V gene's germline CDR1 is DFQATT and CDR2 SNEGSKA (reference sequence). V was clipped by 4 bases and J by 6 bases, with 15 bases between them. The CDR3 extends over 13 amino acids. Unique molecular identifiers, one per molecule, were present on every TCR cDNA molecule. A single record per CDR3 protein comes from TCRdb applying MiXCR to the 5' RACE reads. This table holds about 1,900 distinct CDR3 sequences, 7.8% found once.

This specimen consisted of normal lung tissue next to the tumor, obtained at surgery. This TCR was sampled from a male donor with early-stage non-small cell lung cancer. The genes are TRBV20-1 and TRBJ1-2; weak D call: TRBD1 (6 bases). The CDR3 loop reads CSATTGSSDGYTF. The CDR3 DNA is TGCAGTGCTACTACAGGGAGTTCTGATGGCTACACCTTC.